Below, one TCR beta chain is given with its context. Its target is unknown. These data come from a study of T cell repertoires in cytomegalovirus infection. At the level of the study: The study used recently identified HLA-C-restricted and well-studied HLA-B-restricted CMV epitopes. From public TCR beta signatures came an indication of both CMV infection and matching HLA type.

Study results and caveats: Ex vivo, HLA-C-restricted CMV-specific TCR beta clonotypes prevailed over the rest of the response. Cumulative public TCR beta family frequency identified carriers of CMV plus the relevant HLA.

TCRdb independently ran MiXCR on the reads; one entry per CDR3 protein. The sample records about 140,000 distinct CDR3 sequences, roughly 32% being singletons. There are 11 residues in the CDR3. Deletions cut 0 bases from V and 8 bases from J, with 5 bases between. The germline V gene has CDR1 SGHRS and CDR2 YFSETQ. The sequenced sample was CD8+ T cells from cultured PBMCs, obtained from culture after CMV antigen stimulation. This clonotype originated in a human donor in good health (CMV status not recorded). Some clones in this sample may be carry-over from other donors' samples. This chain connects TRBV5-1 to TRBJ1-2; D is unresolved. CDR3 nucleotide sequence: TGCGCCAGCAGCTTGGAAGGGGGCTACACCTTC. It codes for CASSLEGGYTF.